The T cell receptor (beta chain) under discussion was sequenced for a study of cytomegalovirus exposure and HLA in healthy donors. Whole-study context: Previous work identified roughly 120 million unique TCR beta sequences from about 179 million T cells.

The length of the CDR3 is 11 residues. The germline V gene encodes CDR1 SQVTM and CDR2 ANQGSEA. Trimming removed 8 bases at V and 8 bases at J, with 12 bases between. Both 60 Vbeta primers and 13 Jbeta primers went into the PCR. The repertoire was sequenced with immunoSEQ multiplex PCR; TCRdb's copy has only in-frame clones and lacks some. The table lists 180,000 or so clones, over 75% of them singletons. Sequenced input: PBMCs. This sequence joins TRBV29-1 and TRBJ1-4, with D hard to call. This receptor was identified in a man in his forties in good health and CMV-seropositive. CDR3 sequence (DNA): TGCAGCACCAGGACTGGCGAAAAACTGTTTTTT. It translates to CSTRTGEKLFF.